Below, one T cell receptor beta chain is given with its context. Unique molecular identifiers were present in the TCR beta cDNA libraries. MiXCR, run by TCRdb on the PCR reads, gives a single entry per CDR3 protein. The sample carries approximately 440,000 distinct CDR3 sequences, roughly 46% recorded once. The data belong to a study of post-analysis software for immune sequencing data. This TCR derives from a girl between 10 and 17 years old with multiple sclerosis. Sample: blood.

CDR3 in amino acids: CASSQPGQGLFYGYTF. CDR3 in DNA: TGTGCCAGCAGCCAACCGGGACAGGGGCTTTTCTATGGCTACACCTTC. The chain recombines TRBV6-6 with TRBJ1-2; 10 bases are a match to TRBD1. The CDR3 runs 16 residues. Germline lookup yields CDR1 MNHNY and CDR2 SVGAGI (reference sequence). Losses at the gene ends were 6 bases for V and 4 bases for J; bases not matched to a gene: 11.